This T cell receptor (beta chain) was sequenced in a study of CD8 T cells in ankylosing spondylitis (dated by TCRdb to about 2017). Background on the whole study: The study profiled T cell receptor beta repertoires in healthy donors and ankylosing spondylitis patients to find disease-linked TCR variants. In total, the full study cohort was made up of 100 to 140 healthy donors and about two dozen ankylosing spondylitis patients. Peripheral blood was sampled, and synovial fluid was additionally collected from ankylosing spondylitis patients.

Beyond this particular receptor, the publication reports: Some motif variants had previously been reported in the synovial fluid and blood of reactive arthritis patients, which suggests shared mechanisms of disease initiation. The disease-linked clones were reported to be significantly enriched in matched synovial fluid samples from ankylosing spondylitis patients. A TCR beta motif made up of several highly homologous amino acid variants appeared to be characteristic of blood from ankylosing spondylitis patients. The disease-linked clones had a CD8+ phenotype and were found at relatively low frequencies in peripheral blood.

Trimming costs V 4 bases and J 5 bases, and their ends lie 11 bases apart. From the germline V gene (reference sequence), CDR1 is DFQATT and CDR2 is SNEGSKA. The CDR3 sequence holds 12 residues, the cysteine and phenylalanine included. Kept here is only the CDR3 DNA, which spans 36 bases and is read in frame from base 1. Sequencing instrument: Illumina HiSeq 2500. Quantitative 5'-RACE with molecular barcodes was the method used to prepare the TCR beta libraries. In the original analysis: A new computational method, built on a probabilistic model of VDJ rearrangement, was used to identify disease-linked TCR variants. TCRdb reworked the public reads: Q25 trimming with fastp, MiXCR clone assembly, productive beta chains retained. CDR3 protein sequences are deduplicated, and each keeps its most common genes and DNA. The V and J calls here are based on TCRdb, not the publication. This sample has 450,000 to 550,000 distinct CDR3 sequences in its table, and approximately 5.3% of those were observed once. The ten biggest clones cover around 3.5% of the sample.

Ten or more counts support this clonotype. Its recognized antigen is unknown. No much larger clonotype is one base removed from it; base qualities were not supplied. The chain is made from TRBV20-1 and TRBJ2-5; D gene: possibly TRBD1, on 5 matching bases. This TCR was sampled from a male donor with ankylosing spondylitis. The sequencing sample was made of blood, either unsorted or a sorted T cell fraction (not recorded which). The nucleotide sequence reads as follows: TGCAGTGCTAAGGGGTCCTGGGAGACCCAGTACTTC. Its translation reads: CSAKGSWETQYF.